The 11 T cell receptor beta chains in this list originate from one sample, sequenced in a study of T cell changes during pregnancy in multiple sclerosis. Measured with immunoSEQ multiplex PCR; TCRdb has only the in-frame clones, and not every one. The sample lists some 74,000 clones; roughly 92% were seen once. The material was peripheral blood, obtained after pregnancy. The receptors stem from a female donor in good health, enrolled as a control in a pregnancy study.

The CDR3 spells CASSGTVYGYTF. Written as DNA, the CDR3 is TGTGCCAGCAGCGGGACTGTTTATGGCTACACCTTC. The chain employs TRBV28 and TRBJ1-2; perhaps TRBD1 as D (5 bases). CDR3 length: 12 residues. V was clipped by 6 bases and J by 5 bases, with 10 bases between them. Germline V gives CDR1 MDHEN, CDR2 SYDVKM.

The V call is TRBV6-5, the J call TRBJ1-1, with D tentatively TRBD1 (5 bases). V was trimmed by 7 bases and J by 0 bases, leaving 12 bases between them. From germline, CDR1 is MNHEY and CDR2 SVGAGI. This CDR3 is built from 14 residues. The CDR3 loop reads CASKKGFMNTEAFF. The CDR3 coding sequence is TGTGCCAGCAAGAAGGGGTTCATGAACACTGAAGCTTTCTTT.

This chain uses TRBV28 with TRBJ1-6; weak D call: TRBD1 (5 bases). CDR3 size: 17 residues. Germline lookup yields CDR1 MDHEN and CDR2 SYDVKM. V was cut by 4 bases and J by 0 bases, with 13 bases left in between. CDR3 sequence reads: CASSSTGEFSYNSPLHF. CDR3 bases: TGTGCCAGCAGTTCAACAGGAGAATTCTCCTATAATTCACCCCTCCACTTT.

The CDR3 DNA reads TGTGCCATCAGTGGAGGCGGGGGGGCGGGGAATGAGCAGTTCTTC. Protein sequence: CAISGGGGAGNEQFF. This chain joins TRBV10-3 and TRBJ2-1; TRBD2 matches 9 bases. In germline, CDR1 is ENHRY, CDR2 SYGVKD. This CDR3 region has 15 residues. V trimming: 4 bases; J trimming: 7 bases; junction bases outside the gene matches: 8.

The gene calls are TRBV6-6 and TRBJ2-7, with 7 bases matching TRBD2. The CDR3 totals 15 residues. Germline CDR1 reads MNHNY; CDR2 reads SVGAGI (reference sequence). Trimming removed 6 bases from V and 4 bases from J; junction bases left unmatched: 12. The CDR3, as DNA: TGTGCCAGCAGCCGCGGATCGGAGCGGGGATACGAGCAGTACTTC. Translated: CASSRGSERGYEQYF.

The chain couples TRBV19 to TRBJ2-7; weak D call: TRBD1 (6 bases). This CDR3 region has 15 residues. Per the germline V gene, CDR1 is LNHDA and CDR2 is SQIVND (reference sequence). V was shortened by 0 bases and J by 3 bases, with 12 bases between the two germline ends. The CDR3 spells CASSIDLRTVYEQYF. The CDR3 DNA follows: TGTGCCAGTAGTATAGATCTGAGGACAGTCTACGAGCAGTACTTC.

This clone was seen only a few times. The chain carries TRBV5-5 and TRBJ1-6, with TRBD1 identical over 7 bases. The CDR3 sequence is 15 residues long. V trimming: 4 bases; J trimming: 12 bases; junction bases outside the gene matches: 13. CDR1 and CDR2 from the germline V gene are SGHKS and YYEKEE (reference sequence). This chain's CDR3 is CASSLGTASLGPLHF. In nucleotides, the CDR3 is TGTGCCAGCAGCCTGGGGACAGCGTCCCTCGGACCCCTCCACTTT.

This chain links TRBV4-3 with TRBJ2-1, with 11 bases identical to TRBD2. The length of the CDR3 is 16 residues. V shed 2 bases, J shed 4 bases, and the junction held 4 bases outside the gene matches. Germline CDR1 is LGHNA and CDR2 is YSLEER. CDR3 sequence: CASSQRGTSGYNEQFF. The CDR3 DNA reads as TGCGCCAGCAGCCAACGGGGGACTAGCGGATACAATGAGCAGTTCTTC.

CDR3 sequence: CASSDRGLTQYF. CDR3 bases: TGTGCCAGCAGCGACAGGGGATTGACCCAGTACTTC. The gene calls are TRBV2 and TRBJ2-5; TRBD1 aligns across 8 bases. There are 12 residues in the CDR3. J lost 7 bases, V lost 6 bases, and 4 bases had no gene match. Germline loops: CDR1 SNHLY, CDR2 FYNNEI. The full variable domain, in which reference TRBV2 and TRBJ2-5 provide the parts outside the CDR3, is EPEVTQTPSHQVTQMGQEVILRCVPISNHLYFYWYRQILGQKVEFLVSFYNNEISEKSEIFDDQFSVERPDGSNFTLKIRSTKLEDSAMYFCASSDRGLTQYFGPGTRLLVL.

This chain joins TRBV15 and TRBJ2-7; no firm D call. Germline V gives CDR1 LNHNV, CDR2 YYDKDF (reference sequence). This CDR3 is 14 amino acids long. With 5 bases removed from V and 1 base from J, the gap between germline ends came to 12 bases. The CDR3 sequence: CATSQRSKSYEQYF. CDR3 DNA sequence: TGTGCCACCAGCCAACGATCTAAATCCTACGAGCAGTACTTC.

The CDR3: CASSPPGQPGQTQYF. For the CDR3, the DNA is TGTGCCAGCAGTCCACCGGGACAGCCGGGGCAGACCCAGTACTTC. The genes are TRBV27 and TRBJ2-5; 7 positions agree with TRBD1. Trimming at V came to 5 bases and at J to 6 bases, leaving 12 bases not matched to a gene. Germline loops: CDR1 MNHEY, CDR2 SMNVEV (reference sequence). CDR3 length: 15 residues.